This T cell receptor (beta chain) was sequenced in a study of blood T cell repertoires in COVID-19. Study-level information: From the United States, Italy and Spain came samples of acute and convalescent COVID-19. T cells, B-cell-depleted T cells, or PBMCs supplied cDNA or gDNA.

Original handling: By means of reference gene primer amplification, nucleated cell counts were estimated. Method: immunoSEQ multiplex PCR; TCRdb's copy keeps in-frame clones and lacks some. V and J calls and clone size come straight from that table; D and trimming were deduced from the DNA. The sample comprises 95,000 to 150,000 clones, 75% to 90% of which are singletons, and about 4.5% rests with the top ten. V gave up 2 bases and J gave up 5 bases, with 12 bases separating them. The CDR3 runs to 15 residues. The germline CDR1 and CDR2 sequences are KGHSH and LQKENI. Specimen: peripheral blood. The chain links TRBV18 to TRBJ1-4; D gene uncertain. This TCR derives from a man aged 35-49 years with acute or convalescent COVID-19. This CDR3 reads CASSPEATKNEKLFF. In DNA form, the CDR3 reads TGTGCCAGCTCACCAGAGGCTACCAAAAATGAAAAACTGTTTTTT.